These 19 T cell receptor beta chains share one sample of origin, sequenced in a study of blood T cell repertoires in COVID-19. The method was immunoSEQ multiplex PCR; TCRdb's version includes in-frame clones alone and lacks a portion of them. The table has approximately 250,000 clones, around nine tenths seen once. Sequenced material: peripheral blood. These receptors all stem from a woman between 65 and 79 years old with COVID-19, enrolled during active disease.

The V call is TRBV5-6, the J call TRBJ1-2; D is unclear. Trimming removed 7 bases from V and 11 bases from J, with 21 bases in between. CDR1 is SGHDT and CDR2 is YYEEEE in the germline V gene. The CDR3 is made up of 13 amino acids. CDR3 in amino acids: CASEPQGLLGYTF. The DNA of the CDR3 is TGTGCCAGCGAACCTCAAGGACTCCTTGGGTACACCTTC.

The CDR3 nucleotides read TGCGCCAGCAGCCTGGGGGGAGGCACAGATACGCAGTATTTT. Translating it yields CASSLGGGTDTQYF. The V and J genes are TRBV5-1 and TRBJ2-3, with TRBD2 as a possible D gene (6 bases). CDR1 SGHRS and CDR2 YFSETQ come from the germline V gene. The V gene lost 4 bases and the J gene lost 1 base, with 10 bases spanning the gap. This CDR3 is 14 amino acids long.

The chain joins TRBV7-3 to TRBJ2-5; TRBD1 agrees at 7 bases. Germline V CDR1 and CDR2: SGHTA, FQGTGA. This CDR3 is built from 15 residues. V lost 5 bases, J lost 2 bases, and 8 bases stayed unmatched. DNA of the CDR3: TGTGCCAGCAGCCCATACAGGGGTCGACAAGAGACCCAGTACTTC. This gives the protein CASSPYRGRQETQYF.

The chain has TRBV6-5 and TRBJ1-5; D possibly corresponds to TRBD1 (6 bases). V was pared by 0 bases and J by 7 bases, with 13 bases between. The CDR3 is 15 residues long. CDR1 is MNHEY, CDR2 SVGAGI, per germline. CDR3 in DNA: TGTGCCAGCAGTTACTCGGGGGGGCTGGGACAGCCCCAGCATTTT. This translates into CASSYSGGLGQPQHF.

The J gene is TRBJ1-5, the V gene TRBV24-1; the D is unclear. CDR3 length: 13 amino acids. The V and J ends lost 0 bases and 11 bases respectively, with 10 bases between them. Germline V lookup: CDR1 KGHDR, CDR2 SFDVKD. DNA for the CDR3: TGTGCCACCAGTGATTTGGGCAGTCTGGCCCAGCATTTT. Amino acids: CATSDLGSLAQHF.

The J gene is TRBJ1-6, the V gene TRBV5-1; D call uncertain. Germline CDR1 SGHRS, CDR2 YFSETQ. This CDR3 comprises 16 residues. Trimming left V 2 bases short and J 7 bases short, with 16 bases between. This chain's CDR3 is CASSFGLSTPNSPLHF. DNA of the CDR3: TGCGCCAGCAGCTTTGGGCTTTCGACCCCCAATTCACCCCTCCACTTT.

The chain recombines TRBV6-2 or TRBV6-3 with TRBJ1-2; D unclear. V gave up 5 bases and J gave up 5 bases, with 6 bases separating them. The CDR3 is 11 residues long. The germline V gene encodes CDR1 MNHEY and CDR2 SVGEGT. The CDR3: CASSKQYGYTF. The CDR3 DNA reads as TGTGCCAGCAGTAAACAGTATGGCTACACCTTC.

This chain joins TRBV18 and TRBJ1-3; D unclear. This CDR3 region has 16 residues. Germline CDR1 is KGHSH and CDR2 is LQKENI. The V and J ends lost 6 bases and 0 bases respectively, with 15 bases between them. CDR3: CASSAVATNSGNTIYF. In nucleotides, the CDR3 is TGTGCCAGCTCGGCAGTGGCAACAAACTCTGGAAACACCATATATTTT.

The rearrangement uses TRBV29-1 and TRBJ2-1, with TRBD2 matching over 7 bases. After removal of 7 bases from V and 7 bases from J, the junction contained 4 bases not matched to a gene. The germline V gene encodes CDR1 SQVTM and CDR2 ANQGSEA. The CDR3 is 11 amino acids. In DNA, the CDR3 is TGCAGCGGGGACGGGAGGAATGAGCAGTTCTTC. Translated, it gives CSGDGRNEQFF.

The V and J genes are TRBV7-3 and TRBJ2-5; D uncertain. From germline, CDR1 is SGHTA and CDR2 FQGTGA. Trimming took off 5 bases at V and 4 bases at J, with 17 bases between the two ends. The CDR3 spans 15 residues. The CDR3 coding sequence is TGTGCCAGCAGCACACTACCATCGGCTGCAGAGACCCAGTACTTC. It specifies CASSTLPSAAETQYF.

This rearrangement joins TRBV7-2 to TRBJ2-2; perhaps TRBD2 as D (5 bases). Germline assignment: CDR1 SGHTA and CDR2 FQGNSA. V was pared by 4 bases and J by 4 bases, with 10 bases between. CDR3 size: 14 residues. This CDR3 reads CASSSTGSTGELFF. In DNA, the CDR3 is TGTGCCAGCAGCTCCACGGGGAGCACCGGGGAGCTGTTTTTT.

The chain employs TRBV7-2 and TRBJ1-1; 7 bases line up with TRBD1. The CDR3 spans 14 residues. V lost 0 bases, J lost 6 bases, and 4 bases stayed unmatched. Germline CDR1 and CDR2: SGHTA and FQGNSA. CDR3 sequence (DNA): TGTGCCAGCAGCTTAGCGGCCGGGACAGCTGAAGCTTTCTTT. Translation: CASSLAAGTAEAFF.

This sequence joins TRBV5-1 and TRBJ2-5; 9 positions match TRBD2. The germline gives CDR1 SGHRS, CDR2 YFSETQ. This CDR3 is built from 15 residues. J gave up 4 bases and V 7 bases, and 11 bases lay outside the gene matches. CDR3 protein: CASFGSGGYGETQYF. CDR3 DNA sequence: TGCGCCAGCTTCGGAAGCGGGGGGTACGGAGAGACCCAGTACTTC.

The chain recombines TRBV2 with TRBJ2-1, with TRBD2 matching over 12 bases. Germline lookup yields CDR1 SNHLY and CDR2 FYNNEI. The CDR3 is 14 residues long. V gave up 6 bases and J gave up 6 bases; unmatched junction bases: 3. The DNA for the CDR3 is TGTGCCAGCAGAGGACTAGCGGGGTTCAATGAGCAGTTCTTC. Amino acids: CASRGLAGFNEQFF.

Worth noting for this clone: The junction does not match germline at one end; this may be a read error. The J gene is TRBJ1-6, the V gene TRBV4-1, with a tentative D call TRBD1 (6 bases). The length of the CDR3 is 12 residues. Per germline, CDR1 MGHRA and CDR2 YSYEKL. The CDR3 loop is CASRHRESPLHF. The DNA of the CDR3 is TGCGCCAGCCGCCACAGGGAATCACCCCTCCACTTT.

The CDR3 protein is CASSPAGGTGNTIYF. Written as DNA, the CDR3 is TGCGCCAGCAGTCCAGCAGGGGGGACTGGAAACACCATATATTTT. The rearrangement links TRBV10-2 to TRBJ1-3; 7 bases map to TRBD1. The CDR3 has 15 residues. Germline V CDR1 and CDR2: WSHSY, SAAADI. J lost 2 bases, V lost 5 bases, and 6 bases had no gene match.

The J gene is TRBJ2-6, the V gene TRBV18; TRBD1 agrees at 8 bases. The junction had 12 bases not matched to a gene; V was cut back by 1 base and J by 4 bases. This CDR3 spans 19 amino acids. Germline CDR1 KGHSH, CDR2 LQKENI. In DNA form, the CDR3 reads TGTGCCAGCTCACCACTCTCCCCAGGGGGCGCTGGAGGGGCCAACGTCCTGACTTTC. It is translated as CASSPLSPGGAGGANVLTF.

Turning to this clone: The sample contains more than one DNA sequence encoding this CDR3. This chain links TRBV12-3 or TRBV12-4 with TRBJ1-2; 10 bases match TRBD1. There are 13 residues in the CDR3. Trimming removed 5 bases from V and 8 bases from J; junction bases left unmatched: 5. The CDR3 DNA sequence: TGTGCCAGCAGTCCGGGACAGGGGTACGGCTACACCTTC. Its protein is CASSPGQGYGYTF.

The chain joins TRBV29-1 to TRBJ1-4, with TRBD1 identical over 9 bases. From germline, CDR1 is SQVTM and CDR2 ANQGSEA. The CDR3 totals 14 residues. Unmatched junction bases numbered 5, after V lost 4 bases and J lost 5 bases. CDR3 protein: CSVGQGTGNEKLFF. CDR3 nucleotides: TGCAGCGTTGGACAAGGGACAGGGAATGAAAAACTGTTTTTT.